This TCR beta chain was profiled in a study of cytomegalovirus exposure and HLA in healthy donors. Study details: An analysis done earlier identified fewer than 140 million unique TCR beta sequences from about 180 million T cells.

Germline-derived CDR1 and CDR2 are LGHNA and YNFKEQ. The CDR3 is made up of 15 amino acids. Trimming cost V 4 bases and J 6 bases, with 15 bases left between them. It was with 60 Vbeta and 13 Jbeta primers that the PCR ran. Sequencing was performed with immunoSEQ multiplex PCR; in TCRdb, only in-frame clones are kept and a portion is missing. The sample comprises around 120,000 clones, around four fifths of which are singletons, and 0.95% to 1.5% rests with the top ten. Though nominally healthy at sampling, donors likely had unrecorded immune exposures. The receptor was isolated from a boy between 10 and 17 years old in good health and CMV-seronegative. V gene TRBV4-2 combines with J gene TRBJ2-2, with D tentatively TRBD1 (5 bases). The sample was PBMCs. The CDR3 region is CASSPEQAEAGELFF. As DNA, the CDR3 is TGTGCCAGCAGCCCAGAACAGGCCGAGGCCGGGGAGCTGTTTTTT.